The sequence of this T cell receptor (beta chain) was determined in a study of CD8 T cells in ankylosing spondylitis. Overall study findings and caveats: As reported, disease-linked clones showed significant enrichment in matched ankylosing spondylitis synovial fluid.

V lost 5 bases and J 2 bases, leaving 9 bases between the germline ends. The V gene's germline CDR1 is SGHNT and CDR2 YENEEA. CDR3 length equals 13 residues. TCRdb re-analysed the 5' RACE reads in MiXCR, keeping a single row per CDR3 protein. Among more than 100,000 distinct CDR3 sequences listed, roughly an eighth were seen once. This clonotype was seen a handful of times. Its antigen is undetermined. Sequencing used blood, either unsorted or a sorted T cell fraction (not recorded which). The J gene is TRBJ1-1, the V gene TRBV11-3; no clear D. This clonotype was obtained from a female donor with ankylosing spondylitis or in good health (not recorded which). The CDR3 region is CASSRHPNTEAFF. CDR3 in DNA: TGTGCCAGCAGCCGCCACCCAAACACTGAAGCTTTCTTT. Full variable domain (missing parts from reference TRBV11-3 and TRBJ1-1): EAGVVQSPRYKIIEKKQPVAFWCNPISGHNTLYWYLQNLGQGPELLIRYENEEAVDDSQLPKDRFSAERLKGVDSTLKIQPAELGDSAVYLCASSRHPNTEAFFGQGTRLTVV.